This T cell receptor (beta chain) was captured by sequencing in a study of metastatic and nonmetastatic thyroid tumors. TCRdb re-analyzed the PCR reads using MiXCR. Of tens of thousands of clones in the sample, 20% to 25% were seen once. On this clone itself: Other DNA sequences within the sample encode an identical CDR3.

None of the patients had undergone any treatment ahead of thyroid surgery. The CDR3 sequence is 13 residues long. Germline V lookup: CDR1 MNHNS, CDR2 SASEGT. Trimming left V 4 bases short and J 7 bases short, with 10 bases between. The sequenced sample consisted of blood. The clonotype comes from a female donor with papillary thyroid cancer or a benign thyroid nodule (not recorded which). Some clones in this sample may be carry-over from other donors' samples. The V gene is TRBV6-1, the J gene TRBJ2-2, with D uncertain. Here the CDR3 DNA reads TGTGCCAGCAGTGTTAAGGGTGGCGGGGAGCTGTTTTTT. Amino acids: CASSVKGGGELFF.